Presented here are 23 T cell receptor beta chains from one specimen sequenced in a study of T cell responses to AZD1222 COVID-19 vaccine. Measured with immunoSEQ multiplex PCR; TCRdb has only the in-frame clones, and not every one. In the table there are around 78,000 clones, roughly 91% of which are singletons. The sample was peripheral blood, taken on day 0 of AZD1222 vaccination. The receptors come from an adult in good health.

The rearrangement uses TRBV21-1 and TRBJ2-5; the D call of TRBD2 is as the table states it, not checked on the DNA. TRBV21-1 is classified as a pseudogene. The CDR3 runs to 16 residues. The CDR3 loop reads CASSSQLAGGRETQYF. CDR3 DNA: TGTGCCAGCAGCAGCCAACTAGCGGGGGGGCGAGAGACCCAGTACTTC.

The chain is built from TRBV2 and TRBJ1-5; no clear D gene. The germline gives CDR1 SNHLY, CDR2 FYNNEI. The CDR3 has 14 amino acids. V was pared by 5 bases and J by 0 bases, with 8 bases between. In DNA, the CDR3 is TGTGCCAGCAGTTGGATCTCTAGCAATCAGCCCCAGCATTTT. The encoded protein is CASSWISSNQPQHF.

The J gene is TRBJ2-1, the V gene TRBV30, with no clear D. Trimming cost V 1 base and J 10 bases, with 11 bases left between them. Germline V gene sequence: CDR1 GTSNPN, CDR2 SVGIG (reference sequence). The CDR3 extends over 12 amino acids. The DNA of the CDR3 is TGTGCCTGGAGTGATAGTCTAGGGGAGCAGTTCTTC. Protein: CAWSDSLGEQFF.

The chain has TRBV9 and TRBJ1-2; possibly TRBD1 for D (6 bases). Germline loops: CDR1 SGDLS, CDR2 YYNGEE. CDR3 size: 14 residues. V was pared by 5 bases and J by 4 bases, with 15 bases between. The CDR3 DNA is TGTGCCAGCAGGAGGGGGGGGCGCCCCTATGGCTACACCTTC. Translating it yields CASRRGGRPYGYTF.

The chain carries TRBV28 and TRBJ2-2; D remains ambiguous. Germline-derived CDR1 and CDR2 are MDHEN and SYDVKM. This CDR3 region has 13 residues. Deletions cut 2 bases from V and 6 bases from J, with 7 bases between. In DNA, the CDR3 is TGTGCCAGCAGTTTAGGTTTTCCCGGGGAGCTGTTTTTT. Translated, it gives CASSLGFPGELFF.

The chain recombines TRBV4-1 with TRBJ2-7, with D possibly TRBD2 on 6 matching bases. Germline V lookup: CDR1 MGHRA, CDR2 YSYEKL. The CDR3 is made up of 15 amino acids. Trimming left V 2 bases short and J 4 bases short, with 15 bases between. CDR3 nucleotides: TGCGCCAGCAGCCAACGATCCGGGGGTAGTTACGAGCAGTACTTC. Translating it yields CASSQRSGGSYEQYF.

This clone was picked up one time. Here the CDR3 DNA reads TGTGCCAGCACGCTCTGGGGCGGGAAACAAGAGACCCAGTACTTC. This encodes CASTLWGGKQETQYF. The chain employs TRBV7-9 and TRBJ2-5, with D tentatively TRBD2 (6 bases). The V gene lost 7 bases and the J gene lost 2 bases, with 17 bases spanning the gap. Germline assignment: CDR1 SEHNR and CDR2 FQNEAQ (reference sequence). CDR3 size: 15 residues.

The J gene is TRBJ1-5, the V gene TRBV5-5; D ambiguous. This CDR3 spans 14 amino acids. CDR1 and CDR2 from the germline V gene are SGHKS and YYEKEE (reference sequence). The V end lost 4 bases, the J end lost 5 bases, and 13 bases lay between the germline ends. The CDR3 is CASSRTTFHQPQHF. The CDR3 DNA reads as TGTGCCAGCAGCAGAACCACCTTTCATCAGCCCCAGCATTTT. The variable domain in full, with the rest retrieved from reference TRBV5-5 and TRBJ1-5, is DAGVTQSPTHLIKTRGQQVTLRCSPISGHKSVSWYQQVLGQGPQFIFQYYEKEERGRGNFPDRFSARQFPNYSSELNVNALLLGDSALYLCASSRTTFHQPQHFGDGTRLSIL.

The chain recombines TRBV7-2 with TRBJ1-2; D might be TRBD1 (5 bases). V was trimmed by 5 bases and J by 7 bases, leaving 17 bases between them. Germline CDR1 SGHTA, CDR2 FQGNSA. This CDR3 is 14 amino acids long. Written as DNA, the CDR3 is TGTGCCAGCAGCCCCCTTGGGGGGTGGGCTGGCTACACCTTC. Translating gives CASSPLGGWAGYTF.

The gene calls are TRBV9 and TRBJ2-1; no definite D call. The CDR3 runs 15 residues. V lost 0 bases, J lost 5 bases, and 12 bases lay in between. The germline CDR1 and CDR2 sequences are SGDLS and YYNGEE. The chain's CDR3 is CASSVGSRTDNEQFF. The CDR3, as DNA: TGTGCCAGCAGCGTAGGATCGCGGACGGACAATGAGCAGTTCTTC. The variable domain in full, completed from reference TRBV9 and TRBJ2-1, reads DSGVTQTPKHLITATGQRVTLRCSPRSGDLSVYWYQQSLDQGLQFLIQYYNGEERAKGNILERFSAQQFPDLHSELNLSSLELGDSALYFCASSVGSRTDNEQFFGPGTRLTVL.

The chain carries TRBV5-4 and TRBJ2-5; weak D call: TRBD2 (6 bases). Germline lookup yields CDR1 SGHNT and CDR2 YYREEE (reference sequence). The V and J ends lost 4 bases and 5 bases respectively, with 18 bases between them. The CDR3 has 15 residues. The DNA for the CDR3 is TGTGCCAGCAGCCCGCCGGGACTCCGGGGGGAGACCCAGTACTTC. Translating gives CASSPPGLRGETQYF.

The chain employs TRBV6-6 and TRBJ1-3; D is undetermined. The germline V gene has CDR1 MNHNY and CDR2 SVGAGI (reference sequence). V was shortened by 5 bases and J by 4 bases, with 15 bases between the two germline ends. This CDR3 comprises 15 residues. The CDR3 is CASSTSGSEGNTIYF. The CDR3 DNA sequence: TGTGCCAGCAGTACTTCCGGGTCCGAAGGAAACACCATATATTTT.

As to this clone: Germline and junction disagree at one end, which may indicate a read error. This chain connects TRBV6-1 to TRBJ2-4; 11 nucleotides line up with TRBD2. CDR1 MNHNS and CDR2 SASEGT come from the germline V gene. CDR3 size: 16 residues. DNA of the CDR3: TGTGCCAGCAATGAAATAGCGGGGGGGCCTGGGAACATTCAGTACTTC. It encodes CASNEIAGGPGNIQYF.

V usage is TRBV29-1 and J usage is TRBJ2-1; 10 bases map to TRBD1. Per germline, CDR1 SQVTM and CDR2 ANQGSEA. The CDR3 is 17 amino acids. The V segment lost 1 base and the J segment 2 bases; nucleotides outside the gene matches: 8. The CDR3 DNA is TGCAGCGTTGAAGGGACAGGGGGAGTATTAGCCTACAATGAGCAGTTCTTC. It codes for CSVEGTGGVLAYNEQFF.

The chain couples TRBV5-1 to TRBJ2-1; TRBD2 agrees at 15 bases. CDR3 length: 16 amino acids. J lost 6 bases, V lost 4 bases, and 5 bases had no gene match. The germline V gene has CDR1 SGHRS and CDR2 YFSETQ. The CDR3 spells CASSTRTSGGGNEQFF. In nucleotides, the CDR3 is TGCGCCAGCAGCACCCGGACTAGCGGGGGGGGCAATGAGCAGTTCTTC.

CDR3 coding DNA: TGTGCCAGCGCGACACAGGGGACTGGTGGCTACACCTTC. It yields the protein CASATQGTGGYTF. The chain couples TRBV18 to TRBJ1-2; 7 bases fit TRBD1. CDR3 length equals 13 residues. V lost 8 bases to trimming and J lost 7 bases; unmatched junction nucleotides: 10. CDR1 and CDR2 from the germline V gene are KGHSH and LQKENI.

The rearrangement uses TRBV19 and TRBJ1-1, with TRBD1 as a possible D gene (6 bases). This CDR3 has 17 amino acids. CDR1 is LNHDA, CDR2 SQIVND, per germline (reference sequence). The V and J ends lost 3 bases and 7 bases respectively, with 24 bases between them. CDR3 coding DNA: TGTGCCAGTAGTATCGCCCCCAGGGAGGGGGTGAGCCATGAAGCTTTCTTT. It codes for CASSIAPREGVSHEAFF.

V and J are TRBV3-1 (or the pseudogene TRBV3-2) and TRBJ1-5; D call uncertain. Between the trimmed V and J ends, which lost 4 bases and 6 bases, there was a span of 19 bases. CDR3 length: 16 amino acids. Per germline, CDR1 LGHDT and CDR2 YNNKEL (reference sequence). CDR3 loop: CASSPLPPGGSQPQHF. The CDR3 DNA is TGTGCCAGCAGCCCCCTTCCGCCAGGTGGAAGTCAGCCCCAGCATTTT.

The rearrangement uses TRBV6-5 and TRBJ1-2; 8 nucleotides agree with TRBD1. V gave up 6 bases and J gave up 4 bases; unmatched junction bases: 7. CDR3 length: 14 residues. Germline values: CDR1 MNHEY, CDR2 SVGAGI. CDR3 sequence: CASSKTGTGYGYTF. In DNA, the CDR3 is TGTGCCAGCAGCAAAACCGGGACAGGCTATGGCTACACCTTC.

This clone occurred a few times. The chain has TRBV19 and TRBJ2-5; D is ambiguous. Trimming took off 2 bases at V and 4 bases at J, with 8 bases between the two ends. The CDR3 extends over 13 amino acids. In germline, CDR1 is LNHDA, CDR2 SQIVND (reference sequence). The CDR3 loop is CASSISWGETQYF. CDR3 bases: TGTGCCAGTAGTATATCATGGGGAGAGACCCAGTACTTC.

The chain has TRBV7-2 and TRBJ1-4; D unresolved. The CDR3 covers 15 residues. CDR1 and CDR2 (germline): SGHTA, FQGNSA. Deletions cut 5 bases from V and 5 bases from J, with 15 bases between. CDR3 bases: TGTGCCAGCAGCCGCGCGGCAGGTCGAAATGAAAAACTGTTTTTT. Residues: CASSRAAGRNEKLFF.

The chain employs TRBV4-1 and TRBJ1-2; TRBD1 matches 10 bases. The CDR3 spans 16 residues. Germline V gives CDR1 MGHRA, CDR2 YSYEKL. Trimming removed 4 bases from V and 8 bases from J; junction bases left unmatched: 13. The CDR3 protein is CASSLMFLGTGDGYTF. CDR3 sequence (DNA): TGCGCCAGCAGCCTAATGTTCTTAGGGACAGGGGACGGCTACACCTTC.

The V and J genes are TRBV3-1 (or the pseudogene TRBV3-2) and TRBJ1-2; D is ambiguous. Germline values: CDR1 LGHDT, CDR2 YNNKEL (reference sequence). V dropped 1 base and J dropped 1 base, with 22 bases sitting between them. This CDR3 has 19 amino acids. CDR3 nucleotides: TGTGCCAGCAGCCAAGGCTATAGACGGGCAGCCAACCTTAACTATGGCTACACCTTC. Translation: CASSQGYRRAANLNYGYTF.